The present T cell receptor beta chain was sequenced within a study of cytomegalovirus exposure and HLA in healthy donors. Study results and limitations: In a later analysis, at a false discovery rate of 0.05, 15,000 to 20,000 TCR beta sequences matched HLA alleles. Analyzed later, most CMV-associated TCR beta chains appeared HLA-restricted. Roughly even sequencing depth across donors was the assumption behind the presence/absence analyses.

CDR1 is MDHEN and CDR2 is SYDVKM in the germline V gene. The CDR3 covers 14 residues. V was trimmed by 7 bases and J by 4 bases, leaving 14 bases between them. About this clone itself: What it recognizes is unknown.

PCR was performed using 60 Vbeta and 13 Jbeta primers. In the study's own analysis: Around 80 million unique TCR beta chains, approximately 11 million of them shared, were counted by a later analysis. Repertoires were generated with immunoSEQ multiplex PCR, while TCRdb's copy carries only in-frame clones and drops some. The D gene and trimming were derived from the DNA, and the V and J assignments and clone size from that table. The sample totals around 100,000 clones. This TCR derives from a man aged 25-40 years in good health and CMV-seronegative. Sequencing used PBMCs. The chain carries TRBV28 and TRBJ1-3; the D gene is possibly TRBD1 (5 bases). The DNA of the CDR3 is TGTGCCAGCACCCTGGGACTGGCCGGAAACACCATATATTTT. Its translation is CASTLGLAGNTIYF. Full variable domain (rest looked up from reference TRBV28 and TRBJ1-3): DVKVTQSSRYLVKRTGEKVFLECVQDMDHENMFWYRQDPGLGLRLIYFSYDVKMKEKGDIPEGYSVSREKKERFSLILESASTNQTSMYLCASTLGLAGNTIYFGEGSWLTVV.